The clone carrying this T cell receptor beta chain was counted ten times or more. The ends lost 6 bases at V and 1 base at J; junction bases unmatched: 2. CDR1 and CDR2 (germline): MNHNS, SASEGT. CDR3 length: 15 residues. This entry comes from a study of T cells in Graves' hyperthyroidism and ophthalmopathy. Amplified regions were TCR beta CDR3 sequences from RNA transcripts. TCR CDR3 underwent first-round RT-PCR with the HTBI primer set. TCRdb redid the calling of the multiplex PCR reads with MiXCR, one entry per CDR3 protein. In the table there are hundreds of thousands of distinct CDR3 sequences, approximately 16% of which are singletons.

Sequenced: blood. The chain recombines TRBV6-1 with TRBJ2-2; TRBD2 aligns across 10 bases. This TCR came from a woman aged 55-70 years with Graves' ophthalmopathy. This CDR3 reads CASRWTSGNTGELFF. The CDR3 DNA follows: TGTGCCAGCAGGTGGACTAGCGGGAACACCGGGGAGCTGTTTTTT.